Shown below are 14 T cell receptor beta chains from a single sample sequenced in a study of breast tumors, draining lymph nodes, adjacent tissues. TCRdb ran MiXCR on the multiplex PCR reads and lists one entry per CDR3 protein. This table holds about 14,000 distinct CDR3 sequences, roughly 50% found once. Sequences were obtained from tumor-adjacent breast tissue. These receptors were obtained from a female donor with breast cancer. Some clones in this sample may be carry-over from other donors' samples.

This clonotype was seen a single time. The chain couples TRBV7-9 to TRBJ1-3; D is uncertain. This CDR3 is 15 amino acids long. Deletions cut 5 bases from V and 4 bases from J, with 15 bases between. Germline CDR1 SEHNR, CDR2 FQNEAQ (reference sequence). The CDR3 is CASSRNILSGNTIYF. The CDR3 DNA follows: TGTGCCAGCAGCAGGAACATCCTCTCCGGAAACACCATATATTTT.

A note on this clonotype: As the CDR3 is not closed by the conserved phenylalanine or tryptophan, this likely results from a read error. This chain joins TRBV11-3 and TRBJ1-6, with 7 bases aligning to TRBD1. The ends lost 3 bases at V and 7 bases at J; junction bases unmatched: 3. The CDR3 loop spans 14 amino acids. The germline gives CDR1 SGHNT, CDR2 YENEEA. CDR3 in amino acids: CASSLGTVNSPLHL. The CDR3, as DNA: TGTGCCAGCAGCTTGGGGACAGTGAATTCACCCCTCCACCTT.

In this sample, this clonotype turned up many times. CDR3 region: CASTALAGEADTQYF. The CDR3 region has the DNA TGTGCCAGCACGGCCCTAGCGGGAGAGGCAGATACGCAGTATTTT. V gene TRBV6-1 combines with J gene TRBJ2-3; 10 bases are shared with TRBD2. Looked up from germline, CDR1 is MNHNS and CDR2 is SASEGT. The length of the CDR3 is 15 residues. Trimming at V came to 7 bases and at J to 4 bases, leaving 8 bases not matched to a gene.

The chain links TRBV7-9 to TRBJ2-5; D perhaps matches TRBD2 (5 bases). Germline values: CDR1 SEHNR, CDR2 FQNEAQ (reference sequence). The ends were cut back, 5 bases at V and 5 bases at J, with 24 bases in the middle. The CDR3 totals 17 residues. CDR3 sequence reads: CASSRPHLGRGMETQYF. The CDR3 DNA sequence: TGTGCCAGCAGCCGACCGCACCTGGGCCGGGGTATGGAGACCCAGTACTTC.

On this clonotype itself: The DNA is omitted, as the CDR3 cannot be located on it reliably, and the CDR3 follows TCRdb's listing. V and J are TRBV5-5 and TRBJ2-7; no check of the table's D call, TRBD2, against the DNA was made. The germline V gene has CDR1 SGHKS and CDR2 YYEKEE (reference sequence). Termini included, the CDR3 measures 23 amino acids. The CDR3 is CASSLDLNYGYTFGSGTSYEQYF.

This clonotype was recorded at least ten times. CDR3 coding DNA: TGCGCCAGCAGCTTGGGGGGAATGGAGGCAGATACGCAGTATTTT. Encoded protein: CASSLGGMEADTQYF. The V gene is TRBV5-1, the J gene TRBJ2-3; weak D call: TRBD2 (5 bases). The CDR3 has 15 residues. The germline gives CDR1 SGHRS, CDR2 YFSETQ. With 0 bases removed from V and 4 bases from J, the gap between germline ends came to 12 bases. Supplemented by reference TRBV5-1 and TRBJ2-3, the full variable domain reads KAGVTQTPRYLIKTRGQQVTLSCSPISGHRSVSWYQQTPGQGLQFLFEYFSETQRNKGNFPGRFSGRQFSNSRSEMNVSTLELGDSALYLCASSLGGMEADTQYFGPGTRLTVL.

This clonotype was detected only once. This chain joins TRBV29-1 and TRBJ2-1; 7 bases fit TRBD2. Per germline, CDR1 SQVTM and CDR2 ANQGSEA. This CDR3 region has 11 residues. V shed 7 bases and J 6 bases; nucleotides not matched to a gene: 3. DNA of the CDR3: TGCAGCGGCGGGACTACCAATGAGCAGTTCTTC. The encoded protein is CSGGTTNEQFF.

V is TRBV5-5 and J is TRBJ2-1, with 13 bases identical to TRBD2. The CDR3 is made up of 17 amino acids. Per the germline V gene, CDR1 is SGHKS and CDR2 is YYEKEE (reference sequence). V shed 4 bases, J shed 3 bases, and the junction held 7 bases outside the gene matches. This CDR3 is CASSKELAGGIYNEQFF. As DNA, the CDR3 is TGTGCCAGCAGCAAGGAACTAGCGGGAGGGATCTACAATGAGCAGTTCTTC. The full variable domain, with the rest looked up from reference TRBV5-5 and TRBJ2-1, is DAGVTQSPTHLIKTRGQQVTLRCSPISGHKSVSWYQQVLGQGPQFIFQYYEKEERGRGNFPDRFSARQFPNYSSELNVNALLLGDSALYLCASSKELAGGIYNEQFFGPGTRLTVL.

This clonotype has only one observation. The V and J genes are TRBV29-1 and TRBJ2-1; perhaps TRBD1 as D (6 bases). CDR3 length: 13 residues. The V end was cut by 7 bases, the J end by 5 bases, with 15 bases between. Germline V lookup: CDR1 SQVTM, CDR2 ANQGSEA. The CDR3 is CSGTGTFNNEQFF. CDR3 DNA: TGCAGCGGCACCGGGACATTCAACAATGAGCAGTTCTTC.

This clonotype was counted many times. The V call is TRBV2, the J call TRBJ2-4, with a possible D match to TRBD1 (5 bases). The V and J ends lost 4 bases and 15 bases respectively, with 16 bases between them. Germline V gene data show CDR1 as SNHLY and CDR2 as FYNNEI. CDR3 length: 12 residues. The CDR3: CASSGPRAISYF. CDR3 nucleotide sequence: TGTGCCAGCAGTGGGCCCAGGGCCATTTCGTACTTC.

This chain links TRBV28 with TRBJ1-6, with 11 nucleotides matching TRBD1. Germline trimming cut 5 bases from V and 8 bases from J; bases unmatched to any gene: 5. The CDR3 loop spans 15 amino acids. Germline values: CDR1 MDHEN, CDR2 SYDVKM. CDR3 loop: CASSLRTGGDSPLHF. Written as DNA, the CDR3 is TGTGCCAGCAGTCTCCGGACAGGGGGCGATTCACCCCTCCACTTT.

The chain combines TRBV4-2 with TRBJ2-7; 8 nucleotides agree with TRBD2. TRBJ2-1 matches the DNA end more closely, so the J call is doubtful. CDR1 is LGHNA and CDR2 is YNFKEQ in the germline V gene. The CDR3 runs 14 residues. CDR3 in amino acids: CASSQGLVTNEQFF. CDR3 nucleotides: TGTGCCAGCAGCCAGGGACTAGTAACCAATGAGCAGTTCTTC.

Here the CDR3 DNA reads TGTGCCATCAGTGAGTCGGTTGGGATTCAAGAGACCCAGTACTTC. Translation: CAISESVGIQETQYF. The rearrangement uses TRBV10-3 and TRBJ2-5; no clear D gene. This CDR3 spans 15 amino acids. Germline CDR1 and CDR2: ENHRY and SYGVKD. V lost 0 bases and J lost 2, with 10 bases in between.

V is TRBV7-3 and J is TRBJ1-6; D is ambiguous. The CDR3 consists of 12 residues. Trimming left V 2 bases short and J 11 bases short, with 7 bases between. Looked up from germline, CDR1 is SGHTA and CDR2 is FQGTGA. For the CDR3, the DNA is TGTGCCAGCAGCTTAGGTCAGCCACCCCTCCACTTT. It translates to CASSLGQPPLHF.